These 3 T cell receptor beta chains were all obtained from the same sample, sequenced in a study of T cells in Graves' hyperthyroidism and ophthalmopathy. Amplification targeted TCR beta CDR3 regions from RNA transcripts. TCR CDR3 regions were first amplified by RT-PCR with HTBI primers. TCRdb re-analysed the multiplex PCR reads in MiXCR, keeping a single row per CDR3 protein. The sample carries some 620,000 distinct CDR3 sequences, about 16% recorded once. Input material: blood. The receptors shown here come from a woman aged 25-40 years with Graves' hyperthyroidism.

This clonotype was detected ten times or more. This chain joins TRBV11-2 and TRBJ2-3; 10 bases fit TRBD2. CDR1 and CDR2 (germline): SGHAT, FQNNGV. The CDR3 runs to 14 residues. The trim removed 5 bases at V and 6 bases at J, leaving 5 bases unmatched. As DNA, the CDR3 is TGTGCCAGCAGCCTAATGACTAGCGGGGATACGCAGTATTTT. Translation: CASSLMTSGDTQYF. Full variable domain (rest looked up from reference TRBV11-2 and TRBJ2-3): EAGVAQSPRYKIIEKRQSVAFWCNPISGHATLYWYQQILGQGPKLLIQFQNNGVVDDSQLPKDRFSAERLKGVDSTLKIQPAKLEDSAVYLCASSLMTSGDTQYFGPGTRLTVL.

The rearrangement joins TRBV19 to TRBJ1-1; 7 bases map to TRBD1. The trim removed 9 bases at V and 4 bases at J, leaving 5 bases unmatched. Germline V gene lookup returns CDR1 LNHDA and CDR2 SQIVND (reference sequence). This CDR3 is built from 12 residues. The CDR3 nucleotides are TGTGCCAGCCAAAGGGGGCCCACTGAAGCTTTCTTT. Translated: CASQRGPTEAFF.

This clonotype was observed a handful of times. This may come from a read error, since a much larger clone is one base off. The chain employs TRBV7-3 and TRBJ2-1; 9 nucleotides line up with TRBD1. The CDR3 is made up of 16 amino acids. Unmatched junction bases numbered 7, after V lost 1 base and J lost 6 bases. From germline, CDR1 is SGHTA and CDR2 FQGTGA. Here the CDR3 reads CASSLNPGQGSNEQFF. The CDR3, as DNA: TGTGCCAGCAGCTTAAACCCGGGACAGGGCAGCAATGAGCAGTTCTTC.